Included here is one T cell receptor beta chain sequence, with context. The antigen is unknown. This sample was included in a study of cytomegalovirus exposure and HLA in healthy donors. The PCR employed 60 Vbeta primers together with 13 Jbeta primers. Produced via immunoSEQ multiplex PCR; TCRdb's table is partial and in-frame only. The table lists 97,000 or so clones, around 78% of them singletons. Healthy bone marrow donors supplied every sample. CDR1 is MGHDK, CDR2 SYGVNS, per germline. The CDR3 runs 15 residues. With 5 bases clipped from V and 3 bases from J, the junction kept 8 bases outside the gene matches. Study results and caveats: In a later analysis, DRB1 alleles had the most associated TCRs; HLA-C alleles the fewest. Links to common viral pathogens appeared, in a later analysis, for several of the most significant clusters.

The chain couples TRBV25-1 to TRBJ1-2, with 8 bases identical to TRBD1. The TCR comes from a man aged 40-50 years in good health and CMV-seronegative. Sequenced sample: PBMCs. The CDR3 DNA reads TGTGCCAGCAGTCCTTTGGACAGGGCGGACTATGGCTACACCTTC. This encodes CASSPLDRADYGYTF.